The following is a T cell receptor beta chain sequence with its context. The CDR3 is 13 amino acids. Germline V gene data show CDR1 as MGHRA and CDR2 as YSYEKL. Trimming cost V 1 base and J 5 bases, with 8 bases left between them. In the original processing: From reference gene primer amplification, estimates of nucleated cell counts were derived. TCRdb's copy holds only in-frame clones and misses some; the assay was immunoSEQ multiplex PCR. D and trimming come from the DNA, and the V and J calls and clone size come from that table. The table shows around 170,000 clones, with about 84% occurring only once. These data are taken from a study of blood T cell repertoires in COVID-19. Study at large: Sample material is recorded as cDNA or gDNA derived from T cells, B-cell-depleted T cells, or PBMCs.

Those enrolled, adults aged roughly 18 to 90 years, came from under 25 US areas. This chain connects TRBV4-1 to TRBJ1-2; D unresolved. Sequencing input: PBMCs or T cells enriched from blood (not recorded which). This sequence was found in a man aged 50 to 59 who had recovered from COVID-19. CDR3 nucleotides: TGCGCCAGCAGCCAAGTAGCCTTTTATGGCTACACCTTC. Translated, it gives CASSQVAFYGYTF.